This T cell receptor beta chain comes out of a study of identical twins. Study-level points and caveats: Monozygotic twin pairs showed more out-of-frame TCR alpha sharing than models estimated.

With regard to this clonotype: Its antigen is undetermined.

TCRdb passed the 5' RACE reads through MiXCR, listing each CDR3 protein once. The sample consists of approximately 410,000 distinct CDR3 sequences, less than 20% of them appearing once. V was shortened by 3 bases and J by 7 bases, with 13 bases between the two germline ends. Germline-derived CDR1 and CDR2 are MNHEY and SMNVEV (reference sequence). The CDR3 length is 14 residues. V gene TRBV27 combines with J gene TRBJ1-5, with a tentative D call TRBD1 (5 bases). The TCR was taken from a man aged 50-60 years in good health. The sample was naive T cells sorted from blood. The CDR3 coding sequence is TGTGCCAGCAGTTTTTTATTCGGGGGACAGCCCCAGCATTTT. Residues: CASSFLFGGQPQHF.